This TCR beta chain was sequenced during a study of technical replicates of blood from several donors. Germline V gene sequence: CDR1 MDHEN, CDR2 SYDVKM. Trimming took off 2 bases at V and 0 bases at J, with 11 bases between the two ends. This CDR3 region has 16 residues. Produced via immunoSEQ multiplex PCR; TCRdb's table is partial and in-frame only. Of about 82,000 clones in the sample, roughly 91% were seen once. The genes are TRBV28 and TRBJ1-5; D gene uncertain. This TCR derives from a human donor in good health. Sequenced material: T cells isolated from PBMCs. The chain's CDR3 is CASSLRGSYSNQPQHF. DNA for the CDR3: TGTGCCAGCAGTTTACGGGGTAGTTATAGCAATCAGCCCCAGCATTTT.